A single sample is the source of the 28 T cell receptor beta chains below, sequenced in a study of blood T cell repertoires in COVID-19. The repertoire was sequenced with immunoSEQ multiplex PCR; TCRdb's copy has only in-frame clones and lacks some. The data hold about 150,000 clones, with 85% to 90% observed a single time. The sequencing input was peripheral blood. These TCRs come from a woman aged 55-75 years with active COVID-19.

This chain joins TRBV29-1 and TRBJ1-3; D gene ambiguous. Trimming took off 7 bases at V and 1 base at J, with 17 bases between the two ends. From germline, CDR1 is SQVTM and CDR2 ANQGSEA. The CDR3 consists of 15 residues. DNA for the CDR3: TGCAGCGCCACCGAATGGGCACAGTCTGGAAACACCATATATTTT. As protein: CSATEWAQSGNTIYF.

This chain joins TRBV11-2 and TRBJ2-3; possible D gene TRBD2, 6 bases. CDR1 and CDR2 (germline): SGHAT, FQNNGV. V was cut by 3 bases and J by 0 bases, with 10 bases left in between. The CDR3 spans 15 residues. CDR3 nucleotides: TGTGCCAGCAGCTTTTGGAGCGGGAGCACAGATACGCAGTATTTT. Translation: CASSFWSGSTDTQYF. Full variable domain (rest looked up from reference TRBV11-2 and TRBJ2-3): EAGVAQSPRYKIIEKRQSVAFWCNPISGHATLYWYQQILGQGPKLLIQFQNNGVVDDSQLPKDRFSAERLKGVDSTLKIQPAKLEDSAVYLCASSFWSGSTDTQYFGPGTRLTVL.

The V and J genes are TRBV18 and TRBJ2-7; D is ambiguous. Germline V lookup: CDR1 KGHSH, CDR2 LQKENI. V was shortened by 3 bases and J by 4 bases, with 16 bases between the two germline ends. The CDR3 is made up of 15 amino acids. CDR3 protein: CASSPNTAVRYEQYF. CDR3 coding DNA: TGTGCCAGCTCACCTAACACAGCAGTCAGATACGAGCAGTACTTC.

The chain combines TRBV28 with TRBJ2-7; D is ambiguous. V lost 6 bases and J 4 bases, leaving 10 bases between the germline ends. CDR1 and CDR2 (germline): MDHEN, SYDVKM. This CDR3 region has 12 residues. Here the CDR3 DNA reads TGTGCCAGCAGAACGCCCGGGTACGAGCAGTACTTC. Residues: CASRTPGYEQYF.

The chain has TRBV5-4 and TRBJ2-7, with 7 bases fitting TRBD1. This CDR3 spans 15 amino acids. The trim removed 6 bases at V and 5 bases at J, leaving 14 bases unmatched. Germline V gene sequence: CDR1 SGHNT, CDR2 YYREEE (reference sequence). CDR3 sequence reads: CASTLQGVPLNEQYF. The CDR3 DNA is TGTGCCAGCACCCTTCAGGGGGTACCCCTAAACGAGCAGTACTTC.

V is TRBV11-2 and J is TRBJ2-1, with TRBD2 identical over 8 bases. Germline loops: CDR1 SGHAT, CDR2 FQNNGV. The CDR3 length is 19 residues. V lost 6 bases to trimming and J lost 4 bases; unmatched junction nucleotides: 20. CDR3 loop: CASRPLGVKSGRVYNEQFF. The CDR3 DNA follows: TGTGCCAGCAGACCCCTGGGGGTTAAGAGCGGGAGAGTATACAATGAGCAGTTCTTC.

This rearrangement joins TRBV13 to TRBJ2-1; 8 positions agree with TRBD2. This CDR3 contains 14 residues. Germline assignment: CDR1 PRHDT and CDR2 FYEKMQ (reference sequence). V was pared by 6 bases and J by 7 bases, with 8 bases of the junction left unmatched. The CDR3 sequence: CASRRAGVDNEQFF. The CDR3 DNA sequence: TGTGCCAGCAGGCGAGCGGGAGTAGATAATGAGCAGTTCTTC.

The chain employs TRBV7-2 and TRBJ2-5; TRBD1 might be the D (7 bases). CDR3 length equals 15 residues. Germline CDR1 reads SGHTA; CDR2 reads FQGNSA. The V end lost 5 bases, the J end lost 4 bases, and 17 bases lay between the germline ends. The CDR3 loop is CASSALQGRGETQYF. CDR3 DNA: TGTGCCAGCAGCGCCTTACAGGGGCGGGGAGAGACCCAGTACTTC.

The chain links TRBV4-2 to TRBJ1-1, with TRBD1 matching over 8 bases. The CDR3 has 17 amino acids. The ends lost 0 bases at V and 4 bases at J; junction bases unmatched: 10. The germline V gene has CDR1 LGHNA and CDR2 YNFKEQ. Here the CDR3 DNA reads TGTGCCAGCAGCCAAGATAGGGTTTCAGGGGGCGGCACTGAAGCTTTCTTT. Encoded protein: CASSQDRVSGGGTEAFF.

The gene calls are TRBV7-2 and TRBJ2-1; D is possibly TRBD2 (6 bases). V lost 2 bases to trimming and J lost 1 base, with 15 bases between them. The length of the CDR3 is 17 residues. Germline assignment: CDR1 SGHTA and CDR2 FQGNSA. The CDR3, as DNA: TGTGCCAGCAGCTTATGGGGTAGCGGCCTGTCCTACAATGAGCAGTTCTTC. Encoded protein: CASSLWGSGLSYNEQFF.

The chain uses TRBV7-2 and TRBJ1-1, with TRBD1 as a possible D gene (6 bases). This CDR3 spans 13 amino acids. The V gene lost 1 base and the J gene lost 5 bases, with 8 bases spanning the gap. Germline CDR1 reads SGHTA; CDR2 reads FQGNSA. The chain's CDR3 is CASSLEGETEAFF. The CDR3 bases are TGTGCCAGCAGCTTAGAGGGGGAAACTGAAGCTTTCTTT. Combining the CDR3 with reference TRBV7-2 and TRBJ1-1 gives the whole variable domain GAGVSQSPSNKVTEKGKDVELRCDPISGHTALYWYRQSLGQGLEFLIYFQGNSAPDKSGLPSDRFSAERTGGSVSTLTIQRTQQEDSAVYLCASSLEGETEAFFGQGTRLTVV.

V gene TRBV5-1 combines with J gene TRBJ2-5, with 12 bases fitting TRBD2. The V and J ends lost 4 bases and 5 bases, in that order; junction bases with no gene match: 9. Looked up from germline, CDR1 is SGHRS and CDR2 is YFSETQ. The CDR3 is 16 residues long. The CDR3 loop is CASSPLTSGSRETQYF. The DNA for the CDR3 is TGCGCCAGCAGCCCCCTGACTAGCGGGAGCCGGGAGACCCAGTACTTC. The variable domain in full, completed from reference TRBV5-1 and TRBJ2-5, reads KAGVTQTPRYLIKTRGQQVTLSCSPISGHRSVSWYQQTPGQGLQFLFEYFSETQRNKGNFPGRFSGRQFSNSRSEMNVSTLELGDSALYLCASSPLTSGSRETQYFGPGTRLLVL.

The rearrangement links TRBV7-2 to TRBJ2-7; possible D gene TRBD1, 6 bases. Germline CDR1 reads SGHTA; CDR2 reads FQGNSA. Between the trimmed V and J ends, which lost 5 bases and 3 bases, there was a span of 14 bases. The CDR3 is 14 amino acids. The CDR3 DNA follows: TGTGCCAGCAGCCCGGGACAAACTTACTACGAGCAGTACTTC. This codes for CASSPGQTYYEQYF.

The chain combines TRBV29-1 with TRBJ1-1; tentative D call: TRBD1 (6 bases). V was clipped by 3 bases and J by 5 bases, with 13 bases between them. CDR1 is SQVTM and CDR2 is ANQGSEA in the germline V gene. CDR3 length: 13 residues. CDR3 loop: CSVEYRARTEAFF. The CDR3 DNA sequence: TGCAGCGTTGAGTACAGGGCGAGGACTGAAGCTTTCTTT.

The chain uses TRBV11-3 and TRBJ2-1, with D tentatively TRBD2 (6 bases). Looked up from germline, CDR1 is SGHNT and CDR2 is YENEEA. V was trimmed by 3 bases and J by 3 bases, leaving 12 bases between them. The CDR3 runs to 15 residues. The CDR3 region is CASSLDPGLYNEQFF. The CDR3 region has the DNA TGTGCCAGCAGCTTGGACCCGGGACTCTACAATGAGCAGTTCTTC.

J is TRBJ1-1 and V is TRBV5-1, with a possible D match to TRBD1 (6 bases). Deletions cut 0 bases from V and 4 bases from J, with 13 bases between. This CDR3 contains 15 residues. The germline V gene encodes CDR1 SGHRS and CDR2 YFSETQ. The CDR3: CASSLAWGRGTEAFF. Written as DNA, the CDR3 is TGCGCCAGCAGCTTGGCCTGGGGGCGCGGCACTGAAGCTTTCTTT.

The V call is TRBV2, the J call TRBJ1-1, with D unresolved. CDR1 and CDR2 (germline): SNHLY, FYNNEI. Trimming took 0 bases from V and 4 from J, leaving 12 bases between them. The CDR3 spans 15 residues. The CDR3, as DNA: TGTGCCAGCAGTGAAGCGCTTTGGTTTAGCACTGAAGCTTTCTTT. Protein: CASSEALWFSTEAFF.

The gene calls are TRBV6-2 or TRBV6-3 and TRBJ2-3; 13 bases are shared with TRBD2. CDR1 is MNHEY and CDR2 is SVGEGT in the germline V gene. The CDR3 sequence is 15 residues long. V was pared by 2 bases and J by 6 bases, with 2 bases of the junction left unmatched. CDR3 nucleotide sequence: TGTGCCAGCAGTTACCTGACTAGCGGGAGGGATACGCAGTATTTT. It encodes CASSYLTSGRDTQYF.

The V gene is TRBV6-5, the J gene TRBJ2-3; D remains ambiguous. This CDR3 comprises 11 residues. V lost 10 bases to trimming and J lost 1 base, with 6 bases between them. CDR1 is MNHEY and CDR2 is SVGAGI in the germline V gene. The CDR3 spells CATQRTDTQYF. CDR3 nucleotides: TGTGCCACACAACGCACAGATACGCAGTATTTT.

The V and J genes are TRBV7-9 and TRBJ2-5, with 9 bases identical to TRBD1. Germline loops: CDR1 SEHNR, CDR2 FQNEAQ (reference sequence). CDR3 size: 15 residues. Germline trimming cut 3 bases from V and 5 bases from J; bases unmatched to any gene: 7. CDR3 nucleotide sequence: TGTGCCAGCAGCTTTTGGACAGGGGAAGGGGAGACCCAGTACTTC. It yields the protein CASSFWTGEGETQYF.

This clone has just one count. The chain combines TRBV9 with TRBJ2-3; the D is unclear. CDR1 is SGDLS and CDR2 is YYNGEE in the germline V gene. CDR3 length: 16 amino acids. The germline V and J ends were trimmed by 0 bases and 0 bases, with 11 bases remaining between them. CDR3 nucleotide sequence: TGTGCCAGCAGCGTAGATCCAGCGCCCAGCACAGATACGCAGTATTTT. It encodes CASSVDPAPSTDTQYF.

This clone has a single count. The chain recombines TRBV28 with TRBJ2-3, with D tentatively TRBD2 (6 bases). The CDR3 spans 15 residues. V gave up 4 bases and J gave up 7 bases, with 18 bases separating them. Germline loops: CDR1 MDHEN, CDR2 SYDVKM. The CDR3 loop reads CASSYPRGLRYTQYF. DNA of the CDR3: TGTGCCAGCAGTTATCCCCGGGGACTTCGGTATACGCAGTATTTT.

V is TRBV5-6 and J is TRBJ1-2; the D gene is possibly TRBD1 (6 bases). There are 16 residues in the CDR3. V lost 0 bases, J lost 5 bases, and 17 bases lay in between. Germline values: CDR1 SGHDT, CDR2 YYEEEE. In DNA, the CDR3 is TGTGCCAGCAGCTTGGTGGACAGTTTTGCTCTTTATGGCTACACCTTC. It specifies CASSLVDSFALYGYTF. The whole variable domain, filled in from reference TRBV5-6 and TRBJ1-2, reads DAGVTQSPTHLIKTRGQQVTLRCSPKSGHDTVSWYQQALGQGPQFIFQYYEEEERQRGNFPDRFSGHQFPNYSSELNVNALLLGDSALYLCASSLVDSFALYGYTFGSGTRLTVV.

The J gene is TRBJ1-5, the V gene TRBV7-9, with D perhaps TRBD1 (6 bases). This CDR3 spans 12 amino acids. Trimming removed 5 bases at V and 6 bases at J, with 8 bases between. Germline V gives CDR1 SEHNR, CDR2 FQNEAQ (reference sequence). The DNA for the CDR3 is TGTGCCAGCAGCGCGGACAGTCAGCCCCAGCATTTT. The encoded protein is CASSADSQPQHF. Full variable domain (remainder filled in from reference TRBV7-9 and TRBJ1-5): DTGVSQNPRHKITKRGQNVTFRCDPISEHNRLYWYRQTLGQGPEFLTYFQNEAQLEKSRLLSDRFSAERPKGSFSTLEIQRTEQGDSAMYLCASSADSQPQHFGDGTRLSIL.

The chain has TRBV3-1 (or the pseudogene TRBV3-2) and TRBJ2-5; TRBD2 agrees at 8 bases. Germline assignment: CDR1 LGHDT and CDR2 YNNKEL (reference sequence). The J segment lost 4 bases and the V segment lost 1 base, leaving 5 bases of the junction unmatched. The CDR3 length is 15 residues. CDR3 in amino acids: CASSQVGLAGETQYF. CDR3 sequence (DNA): TGTGCCAGCAGCCAAGTTGGGCTAGCGGGAGAGACCCAGTACTTC.

The CDR3 reads CASRVSQGSEQFF. CDR3 DNA: TGTGCCAGCAGAGTATCACAGGGGTCAGAGCAGTTCTTC. The V and J genes are TRBV25-1 and TRBJ2-1; 7 bases match TRBD1. CDR3 length: 13 residues. Germline-derived CDR1 and CDR2 are MGHDK and SYGVNS. Trimming took 6 bases from V and 10 from J; bases not matched to a gene: 9.

The chain employs TRBV11-2 and TRBJ2-7, with 9 nucleotides matching TRBD2. The junction had 7 bases not matched to a gene; V was cut back by 5 bases and J by 2 bases. Germline CDR1 reads SGHAT; CDR2 reads FQNNGV. The CDR3 extends over 15 amino acids. The CDR3 DNA is TGTGCCAGCAGCCCTGGGCTAGCGGGAACCTACGAGCAGTACTTC. It yields the protein CASSPGLAGTYEQYF.

The CDR3 nucleotides are TGTGCCAGCAGCTTTTCCCCAGCTAGCGGGAGATACGAGCAGTACTTC. This encodes CASSFSPASGRYEQYF. The chain couples TRBV7-3 to TRBJ2-7; 10 nucleotides line up with TRBD2. The V gene end was trimmed by 3 bases and the J gene end by 4 bases; junction bases not matched to a gene: 9. The CDR3 has 16 amino acids. Germline CDR1 SGHTA, CDR2 FQGTGA. Supplemented by reference TRBV7-3 and TRBJ2-7, the full variable domain reads GAGVSQTPSNKVTEKGKYVELRCDPISGHTALYWYRQSLGQGPEFLIYFQGTGAADDSGLPNDRFFAVRPEGSVSTLKIQRTERGDSAVYLCASSFSPASGRYEQYFGPGTRLTVT.